The entry below describes one T cell receptor (beta chain). This CDR3 comprises 15 residues. Trimming removed 4 bases from V and 3 bases from J, with 14 bases in between. The germline V gene encodes CDR1 KGHDR and CDR2 SFDVKD. The data are from a study of metastatic and nonmetastatic thyroid tumors. None of the patients had undergone any treatment ahead of thyroid surgery. With MiXCR, TCRdb called clones anew from the PCR reads. The table lists 13,000 or so clones, roughly 28% of them singletons. The sequenced sample consisted of blood. The gene calls are TRBV24-1 and TRBJ2-5, with D uncertain. This sequence was found in a female donor with papillary thyroid cancer or a benign thyroid nodule (not recorded which). Some clones in this sample may be carry-over from other donors' samples. The CDR3 is CATSDRSVAKETQYF. CDR3 nucleotide sequence: TGTGCCACCAGTGACCGGTCGGTGGCGAAAGAGACCCAGTACTTC.